This TCR beta chain was profiled in a study of vaccination and CD4 T cells after COVID-19. Study context: The convalescents included six males and four females, and among them two were Hispanic while seven were Caucasian. Every culture used as a control got a CEFX pool, an HIV-1 Nef pool, or no peptide.

The CDR3 runs 17 residues. Looked up from germline, CDR1 is MDHEN and CDR2 is SYDVKM. V lost 4 bases, J lost 0 bases, and 7 bases stayed unmatched. With the Oncomine TCR Beta short-read assay, DNA from cultured CD4+ T cells was sequenced. TCRdb processed the PCR reads anew with MiXCR; each CDR3 protein has one entry. This table has 20,000 to 25,000 distinct CDR3 sequences, about 50% appearing once. This clonotype was counted a few times. Antigen specificity is unknown. Treatment in this sample: roughly 11-day PBMC culture with coronavirus spike peptide pools or control peptides (ViraFEST assay). Sequenced sample: CD4+ T cells from blood, cultured in vitro. The J gene is TRBJ1-2, the V gene TRBV28; 11 bases agree with TRBD1. The receptor comes from a human donor who had recovered from COVID-19. This chain's CDR3 is CASSSGQGAETNYGYTF. The CDR3 DNA follows: TGTGCCAGCAGTTCAGGACAGGGGGCAGAAACTAACTATGGCTACACCTTC.